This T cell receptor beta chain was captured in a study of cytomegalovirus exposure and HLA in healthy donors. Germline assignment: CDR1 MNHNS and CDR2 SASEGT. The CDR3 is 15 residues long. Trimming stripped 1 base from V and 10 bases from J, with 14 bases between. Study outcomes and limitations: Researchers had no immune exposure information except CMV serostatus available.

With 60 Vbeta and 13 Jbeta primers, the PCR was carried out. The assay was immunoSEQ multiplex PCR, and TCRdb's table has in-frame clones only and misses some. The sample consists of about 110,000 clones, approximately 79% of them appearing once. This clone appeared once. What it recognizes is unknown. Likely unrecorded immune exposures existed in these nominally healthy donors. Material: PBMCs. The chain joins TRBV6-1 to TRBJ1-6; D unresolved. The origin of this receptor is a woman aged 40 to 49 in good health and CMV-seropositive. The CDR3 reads CASSEVGGRTSPLHF. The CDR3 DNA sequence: TGTGCCAGCAGTGAAGTGGGTGGGAGAACCTCACCCCTCCACTTT.